This T cell receptor beta chain was profiled in a study of blood T cell repertoires in COVID-19. On the study more broadly: The cDNA or gDNA used as material had been derived from T cells, B-cell-depleted T cells, or PBMCs.

Authors' data handling: Nucleated cell counts were estimated from reference gene primer amplification. Clones were read by immunoSEQ multiplex PCR, and TCRdb kept only the in-frame ones, dropping some. V and J calls and clone size are those listed in that table; D and trimming were worked out from the DNA. The data contain more than 110,000 clones, just over 85% of them singletons. The cohort comprised adults aged roughly 18 to 95 years residing in under 30 US areas. Among Cohort 3 donors, those recovered had two negative PCRs, clearance, or symptom resolution. The sequencing sample was made of PBMCs or T cells enriched from blood (not recorded which). The clonotype comes from a man aged 50 to 59 who had recovered from COVID-19.

The CDR3 is CASSLSGGSGSYEQYF. CDR3 nucleotides: TGCGCCAGCAGCTTGTCTGGGGGAAGCGGGTCCTACGAGCAGTACTTC. The chain is built from TRBV5-1 and TRBJ2-7, with D perhaps matching TRBD2 (6 bases). CDR1 and CDR2 (germline): SGHRS, YFSETQ. Trimming left V 1 base short and J 1 base short, with 15 bases between. The CDR3 totals 16 residues.